This paragraph covers one T cell receptor beta chain sequence. Its antigen is unknown. This sample was taken from a study of shared clonotypes between healthy human individuals. Study-level points and caveats: Among four donors, about 5% of naive CD4 clonotypes were found in common.

This CDR3 comprises 13 residues. Germline loops: CDR1 LNHNV, CDR2 YYDKDF (reference sequence). Trimming pared 1 base from V and 5 bases from J, leaving 9 bases between. Measured with immunoSEQ multiplex PCR; TCRdb has only the in-frame clones, and not every one. The repertoire holds some 1,900,000 clones, about 95% seen once, with more than 0.9% in the top ten. The naive CD8 fraction comprised CD45RO-negative cells positively selected for CCR7 and excluded terminally differentiated effector memory CD45RA+ cells. Donors comprised healthy HIV-negative adults lacking recent acute infections or vaccinations.

The chain uses TRBV15 and TRBJ2-7; tentative D call: TRBD2 (5 bases). The receptor comes from a man younger than 30 in good health. Material for sequencing was naive CD8+ T cells sorted from blood. The CDR3 coding sequence is TGTGCCACCAGCAGAGTTCCCGGGGACGAGCAGTACTTC. Its translation is CATSRVPGDEQYF.